This paragraph reports one TCR beta chain. For the second PCR, which ran for about 6 to 11 cycles, a sample-barcoded 5' primer and a J-beta primer mix were used. TCRdb recomputed calls from the 5' RACE reads with MiXCR, one row per CDR3 protein. The table has 1.5 million to 2 million distinct CDR3 sequences, about 28% seen once. The sample belongs to a study of blood T cells in healthy people across ages. As for the study in general: Template switching picked up about one barcoded beta molecule for each two T cells.

Researchers collected about 9.1 milliliters of peripheral blood from every single donor. Germline values: CDR1 SGHTA, CDR2 FQGTGA. The V and J ends lost 5 bases and 8 bases respectively, with 22 bases between them. The CDR3 is made up of 17 amino acids. Material: blood. The TCR sequence derives from a woman in her thirties in good health. The chain is built from TRBV7-3 and TRBJ1-6, with a tentative D call TRBD1 (6 bases). CDR3 sequence (DNA): TGTGCCAGCAGCCCTCTTGGGGGGCCGGGAGCGGATTCACCCCTCCACTTT. Amino acids: CASSPLGGPGADSPLHF.